Below are 3 T cell receptor beta chains sequenced from a single sample in a study of response to subunit inactivated influenza vaccine. TCRdb reanalysed the RT-PCR reads using MiXCR and keeps one entry per CDR3 protein. This sample has hundreds of thousands of distinct CDR3 sequences, with roughly 25% found just once. Sample: CD4+ T cells sorted from PBMCs, taken roughly 5 days after vaccination. The receptors here all came from a man aged 45-60 years who received an inactivated influenza vaccine.

The chain combines TRBV3-1 with TRBJ2-3, with D uncertain. V was shortened by 6 bases and J by 2 bases, with 12 bases between the two germline ends. This CDR3 spans 14 amino acids. Looked up from germline, CDR1 is LGHDT and CDR2 is YNNKEL (reference sequence). DNA for the CDR3: TGTGCCAGCAGACCCGAATGGAACACAGATACGCAGTATTTT. Translation: CASRPEWNTDTQYF.

The chain combines TRBV5-1 with TRBJ2-6; TRBD1 is a possible D gene (5 bases). Trimming stripped 4 bases from V and 3 bases from J, with 14 bases between. The CDR3 loop spans 16 amino acids. Germline CDR1 is SGHRS and CDR2 is YFSETQ. The CDR3 coding sequence is TGCGCCAGCAGCCCCCCCCGGACAAGTGGGGCCAACGTCCTGACTTTC. It is translated as CASSPPRTSGANVLTF.

The chain carries TRBV5-1 and TRBJ2-7, with 10 nucleotides matching TRBD2. The V gene end was trimmed by 3 bases and the J gene end by 4 bases; junction bases not matched to a gene: 13. Germline CDR1 SGHRS, CDR2 YFSETQ. CDR3 length: 17 residues. The CDR3 DNA follows: TGCGCCAGCAGCTCGGACCCCGTGAGCGGGAGGGTGTACGAGCAGTACTTC. Protein sequence: CASSSDPVSGRVYEQYF.